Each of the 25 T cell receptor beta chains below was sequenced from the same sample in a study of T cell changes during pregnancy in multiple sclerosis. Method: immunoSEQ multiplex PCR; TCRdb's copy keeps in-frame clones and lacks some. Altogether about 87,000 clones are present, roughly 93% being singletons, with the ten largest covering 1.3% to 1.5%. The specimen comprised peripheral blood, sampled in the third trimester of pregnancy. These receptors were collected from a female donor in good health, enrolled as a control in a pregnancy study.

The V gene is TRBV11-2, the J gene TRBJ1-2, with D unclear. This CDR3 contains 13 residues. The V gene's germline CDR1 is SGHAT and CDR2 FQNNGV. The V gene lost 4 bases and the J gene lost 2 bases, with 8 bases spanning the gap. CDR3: CASSSSANYGYTF. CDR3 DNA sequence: TGTGCCAGCAGCTCTAGTGCCAACTATGGCTACACCTTC.

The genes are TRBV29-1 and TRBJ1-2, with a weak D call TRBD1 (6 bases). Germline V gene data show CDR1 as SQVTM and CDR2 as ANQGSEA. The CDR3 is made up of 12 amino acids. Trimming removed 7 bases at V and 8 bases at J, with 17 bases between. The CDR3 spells CSAAHSQGGYTF. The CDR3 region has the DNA TGCAGCGCCGCGCACTCCCAGGGGGGCTACACCTTC.

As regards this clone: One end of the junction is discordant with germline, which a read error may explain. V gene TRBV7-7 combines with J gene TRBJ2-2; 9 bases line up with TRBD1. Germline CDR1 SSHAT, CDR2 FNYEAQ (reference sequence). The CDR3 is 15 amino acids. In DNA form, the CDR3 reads TGTGCTAGCAGCCGGACAGGGGCGGACACCGGGGAGCTGTTTTTT. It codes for CASSRTGADTGELFF.

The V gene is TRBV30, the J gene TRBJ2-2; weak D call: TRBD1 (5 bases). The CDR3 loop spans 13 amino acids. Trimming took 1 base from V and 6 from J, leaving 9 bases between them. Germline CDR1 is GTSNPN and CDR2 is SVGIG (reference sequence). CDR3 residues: CAWSGQGSGELFF. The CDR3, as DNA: TGTGCCTGGAGTGGGCAGGGCTCCGGGGAGCTGTTTTTT.

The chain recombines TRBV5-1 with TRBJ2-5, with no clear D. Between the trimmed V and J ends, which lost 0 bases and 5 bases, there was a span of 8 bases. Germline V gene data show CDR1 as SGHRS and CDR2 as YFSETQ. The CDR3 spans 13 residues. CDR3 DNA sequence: TGCGCCAGCAGCTTGGCTGGCAGTGAGACCCAGTACTTC. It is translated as CASSLAGSETQYF.

CDR3 nucleotides: TGCAGCGTTGATCGGACAGCGAGTTACAATGAGCAGTTCTTC. Translating it yields CSVDRTASYNEQFF. This rearrangement joins TRBV29-1 to TRBJ2-1, with D perhaps matching TRBD1 (6 bases). The CDR3 contains 14 residues. Germline loops: CDR1 SQVTM, CDR2 ANQGSEA. V dropped 3 bases and J dropped 4 bases, with 13 bases sitting between them.

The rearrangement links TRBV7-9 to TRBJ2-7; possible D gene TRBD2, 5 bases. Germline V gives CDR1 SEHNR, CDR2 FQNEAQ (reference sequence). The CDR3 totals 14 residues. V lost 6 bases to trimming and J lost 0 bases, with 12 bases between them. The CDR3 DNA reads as TGTGCCAGCAGTTCCCCGGGGAGCTCCTACGAGCAGTACTTC. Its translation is CASSSPGSSYEQYF.

The CDR3 coding sequence is TGTGCCAGCAGTGATTGGGCTAGCGGGAGTTACGAGCAGTACTTC. As protein: CASSDWASGSYEQYF. The chain couples TRBV2 to TRBJ2-7, with 10 bases lining up with TRBD2. The germline CDR1 and CDR2 sequences are SNHLY and FYNNEI. This CDR3 has 15 residues. The ends lost 3 bases at V and 4 bases at J; junction bases unmatched: 6.

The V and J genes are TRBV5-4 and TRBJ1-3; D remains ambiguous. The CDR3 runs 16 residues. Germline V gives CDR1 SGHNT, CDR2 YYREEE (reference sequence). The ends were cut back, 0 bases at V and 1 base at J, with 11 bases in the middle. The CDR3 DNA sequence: TGTGCCAGCAGCTTGGGGCCACAGCTTTCTGGAAACACCATATATTTT. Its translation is CASSLGPQLSGNTIYF.

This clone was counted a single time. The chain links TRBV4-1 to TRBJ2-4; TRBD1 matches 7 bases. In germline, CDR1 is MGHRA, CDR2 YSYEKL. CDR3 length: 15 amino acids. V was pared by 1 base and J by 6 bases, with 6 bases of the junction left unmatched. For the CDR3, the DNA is TGCGCCAGCAGCCAAGTCTGGGGACAGAGAAACATTCAGTACTTC. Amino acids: CASSQVWGQRNIQYF.

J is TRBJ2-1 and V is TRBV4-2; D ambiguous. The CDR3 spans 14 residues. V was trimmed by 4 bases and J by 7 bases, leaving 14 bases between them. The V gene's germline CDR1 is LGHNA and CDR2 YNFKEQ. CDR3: CASSRKESWNEQFF. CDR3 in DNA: TGTGCCAGCAGCCGAAAAGAGTCGTGGAATGAGCAGTTCTTC.

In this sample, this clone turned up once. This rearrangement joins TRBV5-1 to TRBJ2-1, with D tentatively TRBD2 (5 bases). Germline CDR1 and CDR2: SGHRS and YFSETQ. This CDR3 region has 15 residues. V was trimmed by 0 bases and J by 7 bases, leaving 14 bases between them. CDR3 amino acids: CASSLDRDGWNEQFF. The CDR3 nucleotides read TGCGCCAGCAGCTTGGATCGGGATGGGTGGAATGAGCAGTTCTTC.

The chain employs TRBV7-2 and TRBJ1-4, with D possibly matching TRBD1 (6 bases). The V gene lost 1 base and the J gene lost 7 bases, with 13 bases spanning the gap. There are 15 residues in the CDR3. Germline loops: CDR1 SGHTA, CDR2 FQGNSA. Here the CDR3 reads CASSLVGGAGEKLFF. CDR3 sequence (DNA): TGTGCCAGCAGCTTAGTCGGGGGGGCGGGTGAAAAACTGTTTTTT.

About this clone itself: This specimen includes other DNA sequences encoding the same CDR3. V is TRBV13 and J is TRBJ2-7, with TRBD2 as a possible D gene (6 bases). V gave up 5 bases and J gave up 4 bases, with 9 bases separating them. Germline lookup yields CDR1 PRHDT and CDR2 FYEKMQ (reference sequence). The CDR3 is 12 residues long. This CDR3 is CASSPRGYEQYF. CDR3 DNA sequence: TGTGCCAGCAGCCCGCGGGGATACGAGCAGTACTTC.

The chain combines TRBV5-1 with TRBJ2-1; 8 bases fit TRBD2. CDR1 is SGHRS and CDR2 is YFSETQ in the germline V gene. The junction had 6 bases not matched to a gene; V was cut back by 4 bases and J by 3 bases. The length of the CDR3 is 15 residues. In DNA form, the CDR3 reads TGCGCCAGCAGCCCTACTAGCGGATACTACAATGAGCAGTTCTTC. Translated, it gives CASSPTSGYYNEQFF.

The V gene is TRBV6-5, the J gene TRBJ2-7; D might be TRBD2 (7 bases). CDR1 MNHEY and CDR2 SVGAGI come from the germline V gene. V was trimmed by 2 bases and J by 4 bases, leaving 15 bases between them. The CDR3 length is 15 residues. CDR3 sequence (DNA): TGTGCCAGCAGTTACCAGAGGGGGGGGTCGTACGAGCAGTACTTC. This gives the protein CASSYQRGGSYEQYF.

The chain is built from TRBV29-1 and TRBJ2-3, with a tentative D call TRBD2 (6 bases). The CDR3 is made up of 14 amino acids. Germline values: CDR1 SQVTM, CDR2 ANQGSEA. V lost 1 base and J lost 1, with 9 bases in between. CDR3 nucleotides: TGCAGCGTTGAAGGATGGGAGGGCACAGATACGCAGTATTTT. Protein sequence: CSVEGWEGTDTQYF.

CDR3 amino acids: CASSPSGQGVDYTF. In DNA, the CDR3 is TGTGCCAGCAGTCCCTCGGGACAGGGAGTAGACTACACCTTC. V gene TRBV27 combines with J gene TRBJ1-2; TRBD1 agrees at 9 bases. The CDR3 loop spans 14 amino acids. Germline-derived CDR1 and CDR2 are MNHEY and SMNVEV (reference sequence). The V gene end was trimmed by 5 bases and the J gene end by 10 bases; junction bases not matched to a gene: 11.

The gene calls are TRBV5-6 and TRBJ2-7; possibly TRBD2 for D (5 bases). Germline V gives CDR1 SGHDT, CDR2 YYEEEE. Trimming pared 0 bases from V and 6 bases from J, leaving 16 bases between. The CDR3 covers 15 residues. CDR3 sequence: CASSLGTPLAPEQYF. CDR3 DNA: TGTGCCAGCAGCTTGGGGACTCCCCTTGCCCCCGAGCAGTACTTC.

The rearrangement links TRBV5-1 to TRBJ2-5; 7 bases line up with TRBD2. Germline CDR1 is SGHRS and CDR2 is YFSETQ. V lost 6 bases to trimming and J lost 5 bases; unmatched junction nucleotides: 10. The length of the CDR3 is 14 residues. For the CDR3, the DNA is TGCGCCAGCATGACCGGGAGGCCTGGGGAGACCCAGTACTTC. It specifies CASMTGRPGETQYF.

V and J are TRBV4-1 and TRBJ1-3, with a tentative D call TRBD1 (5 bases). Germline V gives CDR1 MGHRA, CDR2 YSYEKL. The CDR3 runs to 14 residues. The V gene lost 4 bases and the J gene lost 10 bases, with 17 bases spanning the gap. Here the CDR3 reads CASSPADRAKTIYF. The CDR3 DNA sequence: TGCGCCAGCAGCCCAGCCGACAGAGCGAAAACCATATATTTT.

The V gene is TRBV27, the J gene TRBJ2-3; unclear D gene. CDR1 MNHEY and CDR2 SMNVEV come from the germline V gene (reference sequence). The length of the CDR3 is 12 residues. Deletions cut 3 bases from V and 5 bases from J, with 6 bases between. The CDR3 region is CASSFSKDTQYF. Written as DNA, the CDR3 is TGTGCCAGCAGTTTTTCTAAAGATACGCAGTATTTT.

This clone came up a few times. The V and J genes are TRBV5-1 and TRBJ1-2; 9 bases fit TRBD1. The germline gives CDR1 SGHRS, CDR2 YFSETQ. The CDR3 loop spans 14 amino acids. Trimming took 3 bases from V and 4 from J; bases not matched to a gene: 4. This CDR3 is CASSWTGEGYGYTF. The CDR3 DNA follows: TGCGCCAGCAGCTGGACAGGGGAGGGCTATGGCTACACCTTC.

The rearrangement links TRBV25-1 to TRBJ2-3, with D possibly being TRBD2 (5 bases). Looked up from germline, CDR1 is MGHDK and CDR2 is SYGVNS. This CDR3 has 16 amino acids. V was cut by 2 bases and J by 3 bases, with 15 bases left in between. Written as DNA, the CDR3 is TGTGCCAGCAGTGAACCCGGACTCCGTTTAACAGATACGCAGTATTTT. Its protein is CASSEPGLRLTDTQYF.

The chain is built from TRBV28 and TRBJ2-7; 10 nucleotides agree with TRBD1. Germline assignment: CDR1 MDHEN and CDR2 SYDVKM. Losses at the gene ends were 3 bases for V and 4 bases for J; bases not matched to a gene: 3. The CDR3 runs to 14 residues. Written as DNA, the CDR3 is TGTGCCAGCAGTTTTCGACAGGGGGCTTACGAGCAGTACTTC. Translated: CASSFRQGAYEQYF.